This T cell receptor beta chain was sequenced for a study of CD8 T cells in Susac syndrome. V dropped 5 bases and J dropped 4; count of bases not matched to a gene: 11. The CDR3 length is 15 residues. Germline CDR1 reads PRHDT; CDR2 reads FYEKMQ (reference sequence). Random hexamers primed reverse transcription of roughly 0.5 to 1 ug RNA. An immunoSEQ multiplex PCR amplified TCR beta CDR3 over 54 Vbeta and 13 Jbeta. MiXCR, run by TCRdb on the immunoSEQ multiplex PCR reads, gives a single entry per CDR3 protein. The profile shows 180,000 or so distinct CDR3 sequences, about 94% of them singletons. Sequencing of TCR beta was undertaken in CD8+ and CD4+ T cells derived from blood. The multiple sclerosis controls, all treatment-naive patients, had relapsing-remitting disease that was stable or active. TEMRA cells were enriched by FACS, while CD8+ and CD4+ T cells were obtained through a negative isolation that was performed magnetically.

Sequencing used CD4+ T cells from PBMCs. The chain carries TRBV13 and TRBJ2-7, with 7 bases matching TRBD1. The receptor was derived from a human donor with multiple sclerosis. The CDR3 DNA reads as TGTGCCAGCAGCACCCGACAGGGAGTAAATTACGAGCAGTACTTC. Translated, it gives CASSTRQGVNYEQYF.